The present T cell receptor (beta chain) was sequenced within a study of blood T cell repertoires in COVID-19. Whole-study context: PBMCs, B-cell-depleted T cells, or T cells were the source of the cDNA or gDNA that made up the material.

Sequencing used immunoSEQ multiplex PCR; TCRdb keeps in-frame clones, though not all of them. Of roughly 100,000 clones in the sample, around 82% are singletons; the top ten hold around 13%. The CDR3 runs 15 residues. CDR1 and CDR2 (germline): MNHEY, SVGAGI. The V end lost 0 bases, the J end lost 7 bases, and 16 bases lay between the germline ends. This receptor was obtained from a human donor in a cohort sampled during active or convalescent COVID-19. The specimen sequenced was peripheral blood. This sequence joins TRBV6-5 and TRBJ2-7, with D hard to call. CDR3 sequence: CASSYSLGRSREQYF. The CDR3 nucleotides read TGTGCCAGCAGTTACTCCTTGGGCCGGTCTCGTGAGCAGTACTTC.